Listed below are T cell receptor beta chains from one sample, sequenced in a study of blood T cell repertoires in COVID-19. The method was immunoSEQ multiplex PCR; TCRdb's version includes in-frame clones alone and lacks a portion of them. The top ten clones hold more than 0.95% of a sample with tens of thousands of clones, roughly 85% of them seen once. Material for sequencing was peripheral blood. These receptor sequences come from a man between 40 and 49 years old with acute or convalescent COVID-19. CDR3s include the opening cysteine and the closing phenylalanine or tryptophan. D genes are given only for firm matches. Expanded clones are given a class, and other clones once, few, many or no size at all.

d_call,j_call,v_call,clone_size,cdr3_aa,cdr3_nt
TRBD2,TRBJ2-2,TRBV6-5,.,CASSLAGDTGELFF,TGTGCCAGCAGTCTAGCGGGTGATACGGGGGAGCTGTTTTTT
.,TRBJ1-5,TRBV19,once,CASSILQAPRNQPQHF,TGTGCCAGTAGTATCTTGCAGGCACCTCGGAATCAGCCCCAGCATTTT
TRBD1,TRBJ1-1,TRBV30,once,CAWDRGATEAFF,TGTGCCTGGGACAGGGGCGCCACTGAAGCTTTCTTT
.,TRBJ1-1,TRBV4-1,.,CASSQEARDTMNTEAFF,TGCGCCAGCAGCCAAGAGGCTCGGGACACTATGAACACTGAAGCTTTCTTT
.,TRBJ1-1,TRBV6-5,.,CASRRNTEAFF,TGTGCCAGCAGGCGGAACACTGAAGCTTTCTTT
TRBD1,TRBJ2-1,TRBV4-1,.,CASSLGQGAVDEQFF,TGCGCCAGCAGCCTGGGACAGGGGGCGGTCGATGAGCAGTTCTTC
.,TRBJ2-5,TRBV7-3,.,CASSSTPRETQYF,TGTGCCAGCAGCTCCACTCCGAGGGAGACCCAGTACTTC
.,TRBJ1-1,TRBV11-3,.,CASSLDHGDYEAFF,TGTGCCAGCAGCTTAGACCACGGAGATTATGAAGCTTTCTTT
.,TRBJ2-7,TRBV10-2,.,CASSPQGLAYEQYF,TGCGCCAGCAGTCCTCAGGGTCTCGCCTACGAGCAGTACTTC
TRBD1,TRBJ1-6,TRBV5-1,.,CASSSDRARAPLHF,TGCGCCAGCAGCTCGGACAGGGCGCGGGCACCCCTCCACTTT
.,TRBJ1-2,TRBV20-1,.,CSASHTQTGGYTF,TGCAGTGCTAGTCACACCCAGACGGGGGGCTACACCTTC
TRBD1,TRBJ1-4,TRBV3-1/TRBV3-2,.,CASSRGTGEKLFF,TGTGCCAGCAGCCGCGGGACAGGGGAAAAACTGTTTTTT